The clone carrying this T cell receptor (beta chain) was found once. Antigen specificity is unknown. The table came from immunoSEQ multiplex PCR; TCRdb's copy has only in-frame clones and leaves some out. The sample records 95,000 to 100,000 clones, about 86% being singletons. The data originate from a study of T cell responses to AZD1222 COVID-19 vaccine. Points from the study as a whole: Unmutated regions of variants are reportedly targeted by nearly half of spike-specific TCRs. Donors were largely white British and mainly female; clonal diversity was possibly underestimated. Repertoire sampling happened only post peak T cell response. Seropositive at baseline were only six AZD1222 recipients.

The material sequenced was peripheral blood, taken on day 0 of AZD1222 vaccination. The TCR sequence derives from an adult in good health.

The CDR3 DNA follows: TGTGCCAGCAGCGCGAACCTAGGGGACACCGGGGAGCTGTTTTTT. Translating it yields CASSANLGDTGELFF. The genes are TRBV5-4 and TRBJ2-2; TRBD1 is a possible D gene (5 bases). V lost 4 bases and J lost 3, with 13 bases in between. CDR1 and CDR2 (germline): SGHNT, YYREEE (reference sequence). The CDR3 runs 15 residues. Combining the CDR3 with reference TRBV5-4 and TRBJ2-2 gives the whole variable domain ETGVTQSPTHLIKTRGQQVTLRCSSQSGHNTVSWYQQALGQGPQFIFQYYREEENGRGNFPPRFSGLQFPNYSSELNVNALELDDSALYLCASSANLGDTGELFFGEGSRLTVL.